These 8 T cell receptor beta chains were all obtained from the same sample, sequenced in a study of blood T cell repertoires in COVID-19. Generated by immunoSEQ multiplex PCR, the TCRdb table keeps only in-frame clones and is missing some. The table shows roughly 250,000 clones, with roughly 91% occurring only once. Sequenced sample: peripheral blood. The receptors were sampled from a man aged 25 to 40 with COVID-19, enrolled during active disease.

The chain combines TRBV9 with TRBJ2-7, with 10 bases identical to TRBD2. Germline CDR1 is SGDLS and CDR2 is YYNGEE. The CDR3 runs 16 residues. V shed 0 bases, J shed 2 bases, and the junction held 5 bases outside the gene matches. The CDR3 loop reads CASSVGASGGAYEQYF. The CDR3 DNA reads as TGTGCCAGCAGCGTAGGAGCTAGCGGGGGCGCCTACGAGCAGTACTTC. Together with reference TRBV9 and TRBJ2-7, the CDR3 gives the full variable domain: DSGVTQTPKHLITATGQRVTLRCSPRSGDLSVYWYQQSLDQGLQFLIQYYNGEERAKGNILERFSAQQFPDLHSELNLSSLELGDSALYFCASSVGASGGAYEQYFGPGTRLTVT.

In its sample, this clone was seen once. The chain recombines TRBV5-6 with TRBJ1-6; 9 bases align to TRBD1. The V gene's germline CDR1 is SGHDT and CDR2 YYEEEE. V shed 4 bases and J 4 bases; nucleotides not matched to a gene: 9. CDR3 length: 17 amino acids. CDR3 sequence: CASSISSGTGYNSPLHF. The CDR3 DNA reads TGTGCCAGCAGCATTTCCTCCGGGACAGGGTATAATTCACCCCTCCACTTT.

This clone appeared once. The chain is built from TRBV6-1 and TRBJ2-5; 7 bases match TRBD2. Germline CDR1 reads MNHNS; CDR2 reads SASEGT. V was clipped by 3 bases and J by 5 bases; unmatched bases: 6. The CDR3 covers 14 residues. The CDR3 protein is CASSDREGGETQYF. The CDR3 DNA follows: TGTGCCAGCAGTGACAGGGAGGGTGGGGAGACCCAGTACTTC.

This CDR3 reads CASSSSGAKRTEAFF. The CDR3 DNA reads as TGTGCCAGCAGTTCTTCAGGGGCGAAGAGGACTGAAGCTTTCTTT. The chain joins TRBV6-2 or TRBV6-3 to TRBJ1-1, with TRBD1 as a possible D gene (6 bases). The CDR3 is 15 residues long. Trimming left V 4 bases short and J 5 bases short, with 17 bases between. Looked up from germline, CDR1 is MNHEY and CDR2 is SVGEGT.

The genes are TRBV19 and TRBJ2-1; D is uncertain. Deletions cut 3 bases from V and 4 bases from J, with 10 bases between. The CDR3 sequence is 14 residues long. CDR1 and CDR2 from the germline V gene are LNHDA and SQIVND (reference sequence). Here the CDR3 reads CASSILSPYNEQFF. The CDR3 DNA follows: TGTGCCAGTAGTATTCTTTCCCCGTACAATGAGCAGTTCTTC.

As to this clone: At the DNA level, this CDR3 is encoded by other sequences in the same sample as well. The genes are TRBV5-1 and TRBJ2-3, with 7 bases fitting TRBD2. The CDR3 contains 15 residues. V lost 4 bases, J lost 2 bases, and 7 bases stayed unmatched. Germline assignment: CDR1 SGHRS and CDR2 YFSETQ. The CDR3 is CASSPRAGDTDTQYF. The CDR3 DNA is TGCGCCAGCAGCCCGCGGGCGGGGGACACAGATACGCAGTATTTT.

This chain joins TRBV11-1 and TRBJ1-1; 7 bases line up with TRBD1. V lost 5 bases to trimming and J lost 2 bases; unmatched junction nucleotides: 11. Germline V gene sequence: CDR1 SGHAT, CDR2 FQDESV (reference sequence). The CDR3 loop spans 16 amino acids. CDR3 nucleotide sequence: TGTGCCAGCAGCCATAAACAGGGGTTCAGAAACACTGAAGCTTTCTTT. This gives the protein CASSHKQGFRNTEAFF.

The chain recombines TRBV24-1 with TRBJ2-3, with 10 bases fitting TRBD1. From germline, CDR1 is KGHDR and CDR2 SFDVKD. The ends lost 4 bases at V and 6 bases at J; junction bases unmatched: 6. The length of the CDR3 is 15 residues. The CDR3 here is CATSERQGAADTQYF. The CDR3 nucleotides are TGTGCCACCAGTGAGCGACAGGGGGCGGCGGATACGCAGTATTTT.